One sample yielded the 23 T cell receptor beta chains listed below, sequenced in a study of T cells in Graves' hyperthyroidism and ophthalmopathy. It was RNA transcripts that yielded the amplified TCR beta CDR3 regions. The HTBI primer set served for first-round RT-PCR of the TCR CDR3. TCRdb recomputed calls from the multiplex PCR reads with MiXCR, one row per CDR3 protein. This table has around 400,000 distinct CDR3 sequences, 20% to 30% appearing once. The sequenced sample was blood. The receptors stem from a man aged 50 to 59 with Graves' hyperthyroidism.

This chain links TRBV5-1 with TRBJ2-7; D might be TRBD1 (7 bases). CDR1 is SGHRS, CDR2 YFSETQ, per germline. Deletions cut 0 bases from V and 2 bases from J, with 12 bases between. The CDR3 loop spans 15 amino acids. The CDR3 protein is CASSLGGTVPYEQYF. Here the CDR3 DNA reads TGCGCCAGCAGCTTGGGCGGGACAGTTCCCTACGAGCAGTACTTC. The full variable domain, with the rest looked up from reference TRBV5-1 and TRBJ2-7, is KAGVTQTPRYLIKTRGQQVTLSCSPISGHRSVSWYQQTPGQGLQFLFEYFSETQRNKGNFPGRFSGRQFSNSRSEMNVSTLELGDSALYLCASSLGGTVPYEQYFGPGTRLTVT.

This clonotype showed up just a few times. J is TRBJ1-1 and V is TRBV5-1, with D unclear. V was pared by 5 bases and J by 4 bases, with 9 bases between. The CDR3 runs 12 residues. CDR1 SGHRS and CDR2 YFSETQ come from the germline V gene. CDR3 DNA: TGCGCCAGCAGGGATCCGGCCACTGAAGCTTTCTTT. It translates to CASRDPATEAFF.

This clonotype was seen many times. The chain is built from TRBV29-1 and TRBJ1-1, with 8 positions matching TRBD1. After removal of 6 bases from V and 5 bases from J, the junction contained 2 bases not matched to a gene. Germline CDR1 SQVTM, CDR2 ANQGSEA. CDR3 length: 11 amino acids. The CDR3 spells CSVGQGTEAFF. CDR3 DNA: TGCAGCGTAGGACAGGGAACTGAAGCTTTCTTT.

This clonotype showed up just a few times. V gene TRBV30 combines with J gene TRBJ2-5; D is possibly TRBD2 (6 bases). Germline-derived CDR1 and CDR2 are GTSNPN and SVGIG (reference sequence). The CDR3 is made up of 13 amino acids. Trimming removed 4 bases from V and 5 bases from J, with 14 bases in between. The DNA for the CDR3 is TGTGCCTGGAACCTAGCGATGACGGAGACCCAGTACTTC. This translates into CAWNLAMTETQYF.

This clonotype was counted at least ten times. This chain links TRBV2 with TRBJ2-5; no reliable D call. Trimming removed 3 bases from V and 1 base from J, with 9 bases in between. CDR1 and CDR2 from the germline V gene are SNHLY and FYNNEI. The CDR3 extends over 14 amino acids. CDR3 coding DNA: TGTGCCAGCAGTGAGGGATTGATCCAAGAGACCCAGTACTTC. Its protein product is CASSEGLIQETQYF.

The J gene is TRBJ2-1, the V gene TRBV2, with 10 bases lining up with TRBD1. This CDR3 is built from 14 residues. V shed 11 bases and J 2 bases; nucleotides not matched to a gene: 6. Germline CDR1 and CDR2: SNHLY and FYNNEI. The CDR3 loop is CACGDRGTYNEQFF. The CDR3 DNA reads as TGTGCCTGCGGGGACAGGGGTACCTACAATGAGCAGTTCTTC.

The chain employs TRBV6-2 or TRBV6-3 and TRBJ2-1; D is unclear. V gave up 5 bases and J gave up 8 bases, with 22 bases separating them. Germline V gene lookup returns CDR1 MNHEY and CDR2 SVGEGT. This CDR3 has 16 residues. DNA for the CDR3: TGTGCCAGCAGTACACAATTAGAACGTCTTGGGCATGAGCAGTTCTTC. It translates to CASSTQLERLGHEQFF.

This clonotype was seen only a few times. CDR3 in DNA: TGTGCCAGTAGTATACTATTATTCGGCTCGGGTCCGAACACTGAAGCTTTCTTT. This codes for CASSILLFGSGPNTEAFF. This chain joins TRBV19 and TRBJ1-1; D gene unclear. CDR3 size: 18 residues. CDR1 is LNHDA and CDR2 is SQIVND in the germline V gene (reference sequence). V was clipped by 2 bases and J by 1 base, with 20 bases between them.

The rearrangement joins TRBV7-9 to TRBJ2-7; tentatively, D is TRBD1 (6 bases). The CDR3 totals 15 residues. V was pared by 1 base and J by 7 bases, with 17 bases between. Germline V lookup: CDR1 SEHNR, CDR2 FQNEAQ (reference sequence). The CDR3 nucleotides are TGTGCCAGCAGCTTAGGACTCCTACAGGGCTTTGAGCAGTACTTC. Its protein product is CASSLGLLQGFEQYF.

In DNA form, the CDR3 reads TGCGCCAGCAGCTACAAAAGGGGCGGTTCCTACAATGAGCAGTTCTTC. Translated, it gives CASSYKRGGSYNEQFF. The chain joins TRBV5-1 to TRBJ2-1; weak D call: TRBD1 (5 bases). This CDR3 is 16 amino acids long. Germline CDR1 and CDR2: SGHRS and YFSETQ. The V gene lost 3 bases and the J gene lost 1 base, with 14 bases spanning the gap.

CDR3 in amino acids: CASSRDKANEKLFF. The DNA for the CDR3 is TGTGCCAGCAGTCGGGACAAGGCTAATGAAAAACTGTTTTTT. The chain links TRBV12-3 or TRBV12-4 to TRBJ1-4; tentatively, D is TRBD1 (6 bases). The CDR3 contains 14 residues. V lost 5 bases to trimming and J lost 3 bases, with 10 bases between them.

The chain combines TRBV10-3 with TRBJ2-2; 12 bases agree with TRBD2. V was pared by 2 bases and J by 1 base, with 5 bases of the junction left unmatched. Germline assignment: CDR1 ENHRY and CDR2 SYGVKD. The CDR3 loop spans 18 amino acids. The CDR3 DNA follows: TGTGCCATCAGTGAGGAACTAGCGGGAGGTCTGAACACCGGGGAGCTGTTTTTT. Translation: CAISEELAGGLNTGELFF.

This clonotype occurred a few times. The chain recombines TRBV4-1 with TRBJ2-7; TRBD1 is a possible D gene (5 bases). CDR1 and CDR2 from the germline V gene are MGHRA and YSYEKL. The CDR3 contains 14 residues. V was cut by 2 bases and J by 5 bases, with 13 bases left in between. In DNA, the CDR3 is TGCGCCAGCAGCCAACTTGGGGTCAGGGACGAGCAGTACTTC. As protein: CASSQLGVRDEQYF.

This chain uses TRBV20-1 with TRBJ2-5, with 7 bases that match TRBD2. The CDR3 is 12 residues long. The trim removed 3 bases at V and 8 bases at J, leaving 6 bases unmatched. In germline, CDR1 is DFQATT, CDR2 SNEGSKA (reference sequence). The CDR3 nucleotides are TGCAGTGCTAGGGGGACTACCCTAACCCAGTACTTC. It yields the protein CSARGTTLTQYF.

This clonotype appeared a few times. The chain has TRBV18 and TRBJ2-7, with D tentatively TRBD1 (5 bases). Trimming removed 3 bases from V and 3 bases from J, with 12 bases in between. From germline, CDR1 is KGHSH and CDR2 LQKENI. CDR3 length: 14 residues. The CDR3: CASSPSRQNYEQYF. The CDR3 DNA follows: TGTGCCAGCTCACCTAGCCGACAGAACTACGAGCAGTACTTC. Using reference TRBV18 and TRBJ2-7 for the parts outside the CDR3, the full variable domain is NAGVMQNPRHLVRRRGQEARLRCSPMKGHSHVYWYRQLPEEGLKFMVYLQKENIIDESGMPKERFSAEFPKEGPSILRIQQVVRGDSAAYFCASSPSRQNYEQYFGPGTRLTVT.

V is TRBV20-1 and J is TRBJ2-1, with D tentatively TRBD2 (5 bases). Germline V gene sequence: CDR1 DFQATT, CDR2 SNEGSKA (reference sequence). CDR3 length: 15 residues. Trimming left V 4 bases short and J 0 bases short, with 13 bases between. Here the CDR3 reads CSATVGEFSYNEQFF. The CDR3 DNA follows: TGCAGTGCTACCGTCGGGGAGTTCTCCTACAATGAGCAGTTCTTC.

The J gene is TRBJ1-5, the V gene TRBV12-3 or TRBV12-4; D is ambiguous. V was cut by 7 bases and J by 6 bases, with 31 bases left in between. The CDR3 totals 19 residues. The CDR3 DNA reads as TGTGCCAGCACCTTTTCCGGTTCTGGAGTTGATGGGGTTACTCAGCCCCAGCATTTT. As protein: CASTFSGSGVDGVTQPQHF.

This clonotype was detected many times. The chain combines TRBV5-1 with TRBJ2-1, with 8 positions matching TRBD2. CDR1 SGHRS and CDR2 YFSETQ come from the germline V gene. The trim removed 5 bases at V and 9 bases at J, leaving 7 bases unmatched. The CDR3 loop spans 13 amino acids. The DNA of the CDR3 is TGCGCCAGCAGACGGGAGGGAGGAGGTGAGCAGTTCTTC. Translating gives CASRREGGGEQFF.

This clonotype has just one count. The chain has TRBV11-1 and TRBJ1-5; TRBD1 might be the D (6 bases). Trimming took 7 bases from V and 5 from J, leaving 15 bases between them. Germline CDR1 is SGHAT and CDR2 is FQDESV (reference sequence). This CDR3 spans 14 amino acids. The CDR3 here is CASNWGQADQPQHF. In DNA, the CDR3 is TGTGCCAGCAACTGGGGGCAGGCCGATCAGCCCCAGCATTTT.

The rearrangement joins TRBV6-1 to TRBJ1-1; 8 bases line up with TRBD1. The CDR3 sequence is 13 residues long. The V segment lost 6 bases and the J segment 9 bases; nucleotides outside the gene matches: 9. Germline V gene data show CDR1 as MNHNS and CDR2 as SASEGT. Written as DNA, the CDR3 is TGTGCCAGCAGAACTACCGGGACAGGCCAAGCTTTCTTT. This sequence encodes CASRTTGTGQAFF.

This clonotype was counted at least ten times. This chain uses TRBV11-3 with TRBJ2-3; D uncertain. Trimming shortened V by 2 bases and J by 1 base, and 7 bases separated the two germline ends. Germline V CDR1 and CDR2: SGHNT, YENEEA. This CDR3 spans 14 amino acids. The CDR3: CASSLSWGTDTQYF. For the CDR3, the DNA is TGTGCCAGCAGCTTAAGCTGGGGCACAGATACGCAGTATTTT.

The rearrangement links TRBV20-1 to TRBJ1-1, with 10 bases matching TRBD1. The CDR3 is 15 amino acids. The V segment lost 6 bases and the J segment 5 bases; nucleotides outside the gene matches: 12. Germline CDR1 DFQATT, CDR2 SNEGSKA (reference sequence). The CDR3 DNA follows: TGCAGTGCGCGGGACAGGGGACCCCTCGGGACTGAAGCTTTCTTT. Encoded protein: CSARDRGPLGTEAFF.

Ten or more counts support this clonotype. The chain has TRBV28 and TRBJ2-7, with D perhaps assigned TRBD1 or TRBD2 (5 bases each). Per the germline V gene, CDR1 is MDHEN and CDR2 is SYDVKM. The CDR3 sequence is 15 residues long. Trimming stripped 5 bases from V and 6 bases from J, with 20 bases between. The CDR3 region is CASSRQRQGVPEQYF. The DNA for the CDR3 is TGTGCCAGCAGTCGCCAGCGGCAGGGAGTGCCCGAGCAGTACTTC.